The present T cell receptor (beta chain) was sequenced within a study of cytomegalovirus exposure and HLA in healthy donors. Overall study context: A previous analysis identified 100 million or so unique TCR beta sequences derived from 180 million or so T cells. Study observations and caveats: At a 0.05 false discovery rate, a later analysis found some 17,000 TCR beta sequences to be associated with HLA alleles.

The study ran its PCR with 60 Vbeta and 13 Jbeta primers. TCRdb's table, derived via immunoSEQ multiplex PCR, lists solely in-frame clones and lacks some. The sample holds 300,000 or so clones, approximately 84% seen once. This CDR3 has 15 amino acids. Looked up from germline, CDR1 is GTSNPN and CDR2 is SVGIG (reference sequence). V gave up 6 bases and J gave up 1 base, with 18 bases separating them. With regard to this clone: Antigen specificity is unknown.

The gene calls are TRBV30 and TRBJ2-5; weak D call: TRBD2 (5 bases). The sample comprised PBMCs. The TCR sequence derives from a woman in her 40s in good health and CMV-seropositive. The chain's CDR3 is CACRTNGIPQETQYF. Here the CDR3 DNA reads TGTGCCTGCCGAACAAACGGGATCCCCCAAGAGACCCAGTACTTC.